One and the same sample provided the 25 T cell receptor beta chains below, sequenced in a study of blood T cell repertoires in COVID-19. Only in-frame clones appear in the TCRdb table, and some are missing; sequencing was by immunoSEQ multiplex PCR. The sample has roughly 190,000 clones, around 86% seen once; the top ten hold roughly 3%. The specimen was peripheral blood. These receptor sequences come from a man aged 70-80 years with acute or convalescent COVID-19.

The chain recombines TRBV5-4 with TRBJ2-5; 8 nucleotides line up with TRBD1. The length of the CDR3 is 15 residues. The junction had 9 bases not matched to a gene; V was cut back by 5 bases and J by 3 bases. Germline V lookup: CDR1 SGHNT, CDR2 YYREEE (reference sequence). The CDR3, as DNA: TGTGCCAGCAGTCGACAGGGGCCGGCGGAAGAGACCCAGTACTTC. Translation: CASSRQGPAEETQYF.

This chain connects TRBV5-1 to TRBJ2-1, with a weak D call TRBD2 (6 bases). The CDR3 totals 17 residues. The germline CDR1 and CDR2 sequences are SGHRS and YFSETQ. Trimming shortened V by 0 bases and J by 0 bases, and 13 bases separated the two germline ends. The CDR3 protein is CASSLALGGASYNEQFF. The CDR3 bases are TGCGCCAGCAGCTTGGCCCTCGGCGGGGCCTCCTACAATGAGCAGTTCTTC.

V usage is TRBV5-6 and J usage is TRBJ2-4, with D possibly being TRBD1 (6 bases). This CDR3 is built from 16 residues. Germline V gives CDR1 SGHDT, CDR2 YYEEEE. V was cut by 4 bases and J by 0 bases, with 14 bases left in between. CDR3 bases: TGTGCCAGCAGCCCAAGACAGGACCTAGCCAAAAACATTCAGTACTTC. This gives the protein CASSPRQDLAKNIQYF.

V usage is TRBV25-1 and J usage is TRBJ2-1; possible D gene TRBD1, 5 bases. Germline V lookup: CDR1 MGHDK, CDR2 SYGVNS. There are 12 residues in the CDR3. The V and J ends lost 3 bases and 9 bases respectively, with 9 bases between them. For the CDR3, the DNA is TGTGCCAGCAGTGACTTACAGGTTGAGCAGTTCTTC. This sequence encodes CASSDLQVEQFF.

The chain links TRBV7-2 to TRBJ2-7, with 7 bases identical to TRBD2. After removal of 8 bases from V and 0 bases from J, the junction contained 7 bases not matched to a gene. There are 14 residues in the CDR3. The germline V gene encodes CDR1 SGHTA and CDR2 FQGNSA. CDR3 sequence: CASGVGGSSYEQYF. DNA of the CDR3: TGTGCCAGCGGAGTGGGGGGGAGCTCCTACGAGCAGTACTTC.

The chain has TRBV4-3 and TRBJ2-7; D gene uncertain. V was pared by 0 bases and J by 3 bases, with 12 bases between. The length of the CDR3 is 15 residues. From germline, CDR1 is LGHNA and CDR2 YSLEER. The CDR3: CASSQEGEGIYEQYF. The CDR3 bases are TGCGCCAGCAGCCAAGAGGGCGAAGGAATCTACGAGCAGTACTTC.

This chain connects TRBV4-3 to TRBJ2-6; D remains unclear. This CDR3 is built from 16 residues. V was trimmed by 0 bases and J by 4 bases, leaving 10 bases between them. Germline V gene lookup returns CDR1 LGHNA and CDR2 YSLEER. The chain's CDR3 is CASSQETSRGANVLTF. DNA of the CDR3: TGCGCCAGCAGCCAAGAAACTTCCAGGGGGGCCAACGTCCTGACTTTC.

CDR3 DNA: TGTGCCTGGAGCCCAGGGGGTAGTGTCGCTTTCTTT. This sequence encodes CAWSPGGSVAFF. The chain couples TRBV30 to TRBJ1-1; 7 nucleotides agree with TRBD1. Looked up from germline, CDR1 is GTSNPN and CDR2 is SVGIG (reference sequence). The CDR3 contains 12 residues. The V gene end was trimmed by 3 bases and the J gene end by 11 bases; junction bases not matched to a gene: 9.

The chain has TRBV3-1 (or the pseudogene TRBV3-2) and TRBJ2-1; D uncertain. Germline V gene lookup returns CDR1 LGHDT and CDR2 YNNKEL (reference sequence). V dropped 3 bases and J dropped 8 bases, with 2 bases sitting between them. The CDR3 has 10 amino acids. The CDR3 loop reads CASSHDEQFF. The CDR3 nucleotides read TGTGCCAGCAGCCACGATGAGCAGTTCTTC.

A few counts support this clone. The chain combines TRBV28 with TRBJ2-2; no reliable D call. This CDR3 comprises 12 residues. Trimming cost V 10 bases and J 1 base, with 7 bases left between them. Germline lookup yields CDR1 MDHEN and CDR2 SYDVKM. The CDR3 nucleotides read TGTGCCATTCCGGTGAACACCGGGGAGCTGTTTTTT. This codes for CAIPVNTGELFF.

The chain is built from TRBV5-1 and TRBJ2-7; TRBD1 agrees at 10 bases. Losses at the gene ends were 0 bases for V and 4 bases for J; bases not matched to a gene: 7. The CDR3 is 16 amino acids. Germline CDR1 SGHRS, CDR2 YFSETQ. The CDR3, as DNA: TGCGCCAGCAGCTTGGCCCCGGGACAGGGGATGTACGAGCAGTACTTC. This codes for CASSLAPGQGMYEQYF.

The rearrangement joins TRBV7-9 to TRBJ2-3; the match to TRBD2 covers 7 bases. CDR1 is SEHNR, CDR2 FQNEAQ, per germline (reference sequence). CDR3 length equals 15 residues. The V segment lost 5 bases and the J segment 6 bases; nucleotides outside the gene matches: 11. CDR3 residues: CASSATGGTSDTQYF. CDR3 coding DNA: TGTGCCAGCAGCGCCACGGGGGGAACCTCGGATACGCAGTATTTT.

The chain links TRBV30 to TRBJ1-2; TRBD1 agrees at 9 bases. V lost 6 bases, J lost 9 bases, and 8 bases stayed unmatched. CDR3 length: 12 amino acids. Germline values: CDR1 GTSNPN, CDR2 SVGIG (reference sequence). Written as DNA, the CDR3 is TGTGCCTGCACTCCCGGGACAGGGAGCTACACCTTC. Amino acid sequence: CACTPGTGSYTF. The whole variable domain, remainder taken from reference TRBV30 and TRBJ1-2, is SQTIHQWPATLVQPVGSPLSLECTVEGTSNPNLYWYRQAAGRGLQLLFYSVGIGQISSEVPQNLSASRPQDRQFILSSKKLLLSDSGFYLCACTPGTGSYTFGSGTRLTVV.

This chain links TRBV28 with TRBJ1-2; D unclear. Germline CDR1 and CDR2: MDHEN and SYDVKM. V lost 3 bases, J lost 4 bases, and 12 bases lay in between. There are 14 residues in the CDR3. The CDR3 region is CASSFDPRGYGYTF. The CDR3 nucleotides are TGTGCCAGCAGTTTCGACCCGCGGGGCTATGGCTACACCTTC.

This chain joins TRBV28 and TRBJ2-1; 10 bases agree with TRBD2. This CDR3 contains 17 residues. Trimming at V came to 2 bases and at J to 3 bases, leaving 7 bases not matched to a gene. Looked up from germline, CDR1 is MDHEN and CDR2 is SYDVKM. The CDR3 here is CASSLGSGGPSYNEQFF. CDR3 DNA sequence: TGTGCCAGCAGTTTAGGTAGCGGGGGGCCCAGCTACAATGAGCAGTTCTTC.

The chain recombines TRBV28 with TRBJ2-5; a weak D match, TRBD1 (6 bases). CDR3 length: 12 amino acids. From germline, CDR1 is MDHEN and CDR2 SYDVKM. V was shortened by 6 bases and J by 6 bases, with 11 bases between the two germline ends. The CDR3 sequence is CASSARGKTQYF. The CDR3 coding sequence is TGTGCCAGCAGCGCCAGGGGCAAGACCCAGTACTTC. The whole variable domain, filled in from reference TRBV28 and TRBJ2-5, reads DVKVTQSSRYLVKRTGEKVFLECVQDMDHENMFWYRQDPGLGLRLIYFSYDVKMKEKGDIPEGYSVSREKKERFSLILESASTNQTSMYLCASSARGKTQYFGPGTRLLVL.

The chain combines TRBV29-1 with TRBJ1-6; weak D call: TRBD1 (6 bases). CDR1 is SQVTM and CDR2 is ANQGSEA in the germline V gene. With 6 bases removed from V and 10 bases from J, the gap between germline ends came to 16 bases. The CDR3 spans 13 residues. CDR3 nucleotide sequence: TGCAGCGTGCAACAGGGTGTTGGGTCACCCCTCCACTTT. Protein: CSVQQGVGSPLHF.

The V and J genes are TRBV28 and TRBJ1-5, with 8 bases matching TRBD1. CDR1 and CDR2 (germline): MDHEN, SYDVKM. The CDR3 covers 14 residues. The CDR3 DNA sequence: TGTTCCGCCCACCGACAGGGGTTGAATCAGCCCCAGCATTTT. Protein sequence: CSAHRQGLNQPQHF.

V and J are TRBV4-3 and TRBJ1-5; TRBD1 aligns across 8 bases. Trimming took 2 bases from V and 5 from J; bases not matched to a gene: 8. From germline, CDR1 is LGHNA and CDR2 YSLEER. This CDR3 contains 16 residues. CDR3 DNA sequence: TGCGCCAGCAGCCAAACACTTGGACAGGGCTATCAGCCCCAGCATTTT. This sequence encodes CASSQTLGQGYQPQHF.

The chain employs TRBV24-1 and TRBJ1-1; D is unresolved. The CDR3 runs 13 residues. The germline V gene encodes CDR1 KGHDR and CDR2 SFDVKD. Trimming took 2 bases from V and 1 from J, leaving 4 bases between them. The CDR3 sequence: CATSDSGNTEAFF. The DNA for the CDR3 is TGTGCCACCAGTGATTCAGGGAACACTGAAGCTTTCTTT.

The rearrangement joins TRBV11-3 to TRBJ1-2; D may be TRBD1 (6 bases). Trimming removed 4 bases from V and 6 bases from J, with 12 bases in between. The V gene's germline CDR1 is SGHNT and CDR2 YENEEA. This CDR3 is built from 13 residues. The CDR3 region has the DNA TGTGCCAGCAGCTCCACAGGGAATCATGGCTACACCTTC. Encoded protein: CASSSTGNHGYTF.

The CDR3 DNA sequence: TGTGCCAGTAGTATAGATTGGACAGGGTACCAGCCCCAGCATTTT. Its protein product is CASSIDWTGYQPQHF. The genes are TRBV19 and TRBJ1-5; 8 bases are shared with TRBD1. J lost 7 bases, V lost 0 bases, and 5 bases had no gene match. CDR3 size: 15 residues. Per germline, CDR1 LNHDA and CDR2 SQIVND (reference sequence). Combining the CDR3 with reference TRBV19 and TRBJ1-5 gives the whole variable domain DGGITQSPKYLFRKEGQNVTLSCEQNLNHDAMYWYRQDPGQGLRLIYYSQIVNDFQKGDIAEGYSVSREKKESFPLTVTSAQKNPTAFYLCASSIDWTGYQPQHFGDGTRLSIL.

V usage is TRBV5-1 and J usage is TRBJ2-3; 7 nucleotides align to TRBD1. The germline V gene has CDR1 SGHRS and CDR2 YFSETQ. The junction had 10 bases not matched to a gene; V was cut back by 1 base and J by 5 bases. This CDR3 has 16 residues. CDR3 sequence (DNA): TGCGCCAGCAGCTTGTTGACAGGGTCGGAAGGAGATACGCAGTATTTT. Translating gives CASSLLTGSEGDTQYF.

The genes are TRBV27 and TRBJ1-1; 9 bases align to TRBD1. The germline V gene encodes CDR1 MNHEY and CDR2 SMNVEV (reference sequence). The CDR3 length is 14 residues. Unmatched junction bases numbered 7, after V lost 5 bases and J lost 6 bases. CDR3 nucleotides: TGTGCCAGCAGTCCAAGGGACAGGGAATCTGAAGCTTTCTTT. As protein: CASSPRDRESEAFF.

The V and J genes are TRBV6-1 and TRBJ1-3, with 7 bases matching TRBD1. The trim removed 4 bases at V and 1 base at J, leaving 16 bases unmatched. Germline-derived CDR1 and CDR2 are MNHNS and SASEGT. This CDR3 contains 19 residues. Written as DNA, the CDR3 is TGTGCCAGCAGTGTGACTTACGATGACAGGGCCGCATCTGGAAACACCATATATTTT. Translation gives CASSVTYDDRAASGNTIYF.